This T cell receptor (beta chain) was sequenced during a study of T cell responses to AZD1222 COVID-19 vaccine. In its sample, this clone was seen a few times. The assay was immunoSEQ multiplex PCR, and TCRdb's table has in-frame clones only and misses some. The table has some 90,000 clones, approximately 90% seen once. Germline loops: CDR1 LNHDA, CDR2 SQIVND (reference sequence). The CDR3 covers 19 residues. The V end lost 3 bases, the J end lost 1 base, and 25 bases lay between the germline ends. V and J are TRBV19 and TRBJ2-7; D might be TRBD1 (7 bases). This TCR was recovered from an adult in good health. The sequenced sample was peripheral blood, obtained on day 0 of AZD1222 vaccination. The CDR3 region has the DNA TGTGCCAGTAGTATTAGATTCTGGAGGGCTGCAGGGGGATCCTACGAGCAGTACTTC. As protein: CASSIRFWRAAGGSYEQYF. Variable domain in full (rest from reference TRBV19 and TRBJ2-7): DGGITQSPKYLFRKEGQNVTLSCEQNLNHDAMYWYRQDPGQGLRLIYYSQIVNDFQKGDIAEGYSVSREKKESFPLTVTSAQKNPTAFYLCASSIRFWRAAGGSYEQYFGPGTRLTVT.